This T cell receptor (beta chain) came from a study of T cell responses to AZD1222 COVID-19 vaccine. The V gene's germline CDR1 is SQVTM and CDR2 ANQGSEA. Trimming took off 7 bases at V and 4 bases at J, with 10 bases between the two ends. This CDR3 region has 11 residues. TCRdb keeps only in-frame clones here, not all; method: immunoSEQ multiplex PCR. Of tens of thousands of clones in the sample, just over 90% were seen once. This clone came up once. This sequence originates from an adult in good health. This chain links TRBV29-1 with TRBJ1-2, with unresolved D. The sequencing used peripheral blood, collected on day 0 of MenACWY control vaccination. DNA of the CDR3: TGCAGCGGCGGTGAAGGCTATGGCTACACCTTC. This encodes CSGGEGYGYTF.